These T cell receptor beta chains were read from a single sample in a study of T cell responses to AZD1222 COVID-19 vaccine. TCRdb keeps only in-frame clones here, not all; method: immunoSEQ multiplex PCR. This sample has about 170,000 clones, with more than 80% found just once. The source was peripheral blood, collected on day 0 of AZD1222 vaccination. The receptors come from an adult in good health. CDR3s include the opening cysteine and the closing phenylalanine or tryptophan. Fields, in order: CDR3 DNA, CDR3 protein, clone size, J gene, D gene, V gene. D genes are given only for firm matches. Clone size, where shown, is once, few, many, or a class for clones that have expanded.

DNA: TGTGCCAGCAGCTGGGAGAGGGACAGGGGGCGTGCTCAAACTAATGAAAAACTGTTTTTT
CDR3: CASSWERDRGRAQTNEKLFF
size: NA
J: TRBJ1-4
D: TRBD1
V: TRBV5-4

DNA: TGTGCCTGGAGTGTAATGGGGACGGGGGGCTACACCTTC
CDR3: CAWSVMGTGGYTF
size: NA
J: TRBJ1-2
D: NA
V: TRBV30

DNA: TGTGCCAGCAGCCCTGACACCTTCGGCTACACCTTC
CDR3: CASSPDTFGYTF
size: NA
J: TRBJ1-2
D: NA
V: TRBV3-1/TRBV3-2

DNA: TGTGCCAGCAGTTACTCACTCTTGCAAAAGTATGGCTACACCTTC
CDR3: CASSYSLLQKYGYTF
size: NA
J: TRBJ1-2
D: NA
V: TRBV6-5

DNA: TGTGCCAGCAGTTACAGGGGCCACGAAGCTGGCTACACCTTC
CDR3: CASSYRGHEAGYTF
size: NA
J: TRBJ1-2
D: TRBD1
V: TRBV27

DNA: TGTGCCAGCAGCTTCCCAGGGGGCTATGGCTACACCTTC
CDR3: CASSFPGGYGYTF
size: NA
J: TRBJ1-2
D: TRBD1
V: TRBV7-2

DNA: TGTGCCAGCAGCTTAGCAGAGGCTAGCGGGAGGCGCCCGCCCTATACGCAGTATTTT
CDR3: CASSLAEASGRRPPYTQYF
size: NA
J: TRBJ2-3
D: TRBD2
V: TRBV7-9

DNA: TGTGCCACCGAGGGAGCTGGAAACACCATATATTTT
CDR3: CATEGAGNTIYF
size: NA
J: TRBJ1-3
D: NA
V: TRBV5-4

DNA: TGTGCCTGGAGTCCGACAGGGACTTACACTGAAGCTTTCTTT
CDR3: CAWSPTGTYTEAFF
size: NA
J: TRBJ1-1
D: TRBD1
V: TRBV30

DNA: TGTGCCAGCTCACCAGACCGAGTCTATGGCTACACCTTC
CDR3: CASSPDRVYGYTF
size: NA
J: TRBJ1-2
D: NA
V: TRBV18

DNA: TGTGCCAGCAGCTTAGCGCTGGGACTAGTCCCAGGAGAGCAGTACTTC
CDR3: CASSLALGLVPGEQYF
size: NA
J: TRBJ2-7
D: TRBD2
V: TRBV7-9

DNA: TGTGCCAGCAGTACGGATCTTGAGTCAGTCAGCTCCTATAATTCACCCCTCCACTTT
CDR3: CASSTDLESVSSYNSPLHF
size: NA
J: TRBJ1-6
D: NA
V: TRBV6-2/TRBV6-3

DNA: TGCGCCAGCAGTGATGGGGGAGCCAAAAACATTCAGTACTTC
CDR3: CASSDGGAKNIQYF
size: few
J: TRBJ2-4
D: NA
V: TRBV10-1

DNA: TGCAGCGTTGAAGTCCCGGGGCTCGCCGGCTACACCTTC
CDR3: CSVEVPGLAGYTF
size: NA
J: TRBJ1-2
D: NA
V: TRBV29-1

DNA: TGTGCCTGGAGTGAGTCGGGCGGGTCAGCTCCCAAAAACATTCAGTACTTC
CDR3: CAWSESGGSAPKNIQYF
size: NA
J: TRBJ2-4
D: NA
V: TRBV30

DNA: TGTGCCAGCAGTCACGCATCAGACGAAACTAATGAAAAACTGTTTTTT
CDR3: CASSHASDETNEKLFF
size: NA
J: TRBJ1-4
D: NA
V: TRBV7-8

DNA: TGTGCCAGCAGCTTAGGGGCTAGCGGGAGTCTAGATACGCAGTATTTT
CDR3: CASSLGASGSLDTQYF
size: NA
J: TRBJ2-3
D: TRBD2
V: TRBV11-2

DNA: TGTGCCAGCAGTTTAAGGGACTCTCAGTTCTTC
CDR3: CASSLRDSQFF
size: once
J: TRBJ2-1
D: NA
V: TRBV28

DNA: TGCGCCAGCAGCGCCACAGGGGTGGGATATGGCTACACCTTC
CDR3: CASSATGVGYGYTF
size: NA
J: TRBJ1-2
D: TRBD1
V: TRBV5-1

DNA: TGTGCCTGGAGTGTACGCGGGCCAGCGCTAAATGAAAAACTGTTTTTT
CDR3: CAWSVRGPALNEKLFF
size: NA
J: TRBJ1-4
D: NA
V: TRBV30

DNA: TGTGCCAGCAGCTTGGACATCCACTATCGGTTCTTC
CDR3: CASSLDIHYRFF
size: NA
J: TRBJ2-1
D: NA
V: TRBV7-9

DNA: TGTGCCAGCAGCCGGACAGGGTTCAGGATTTCCACTAACTATGGCTACACCTTC
CDR3: CASSRTGFRISTNYGYTF
size: once
J: TRBJ1-2
D: TRBD1
V: TRBV5-8

DNA: TGTGCCAGCAGATGGGGGGGGAAAGGGTCCTACAATGAGCAGTTCTTC
CDR3: CASRWGGKGSYNEQFF
size: NA
J: TRBJ2-1
D: TRBD2
V: TRBV27

DNA: TGTGCCAGCAGAAACGACAGGGGTACCTACAATGAGCAGTTCTTC
CDR3: CASRNDRGTYNEQFF
size: NA
J: TRBJ2-1
D: TRBD1
V: TRBV6-5

DNA: TGCAGCGTTGGCCGCTCCTACGAGCAGTACTTC
CDR3: CSVGRSYEQYF
size: NA
J: TRBJ2-7
D: NA
V: TRBV29-1

DNA: TGCGCCAGCAGCCTACTAGGGACAGGGAAAGGGGAGACCCAGTACTTC
CDR3: CASSLLGTGKGETQYF
size: NA
J: TRBJ2-5
D: TRBD1
V: TRBV5-1

DNA: TGTGCCTGGGGGACAGGGATTGGAGCCCAGCATTTT
CDR3: CAWGTGIGAQHF
size: once
J: TRBJ1-5
D: TRBD1
V: TRBV30

DNA: TGTGCCAGCAGCCAGCCCCCCTACGAGCAGTACTTC
CDR3: CASSQPPYEQYF
size: NA
J: TRBJ2-7
D: NA
V: TRBV3-1/TRBV3-2

DNA: TGTGCCAGCAGCCAAGGGGACTCCCTCCCCTACAATGAGCAGTTCTTC
CDR3: CASSQGDSLPYNEQFF
size: NA
J: TRBJ2-1
D: NA
V: TRBV3-1/TRBV3-2

DNA: TGCGCCAGCAGTGAGTCGAGGCGAAGGGGGGAAGCTTTCTTT
CDR3: CASSESRRRGEAFF
size: NA
J: TRBJ1-1
D: NA
V: TRBV10-1

DNA: TGTGCCAGTAGTGACAAGGCTAGCGGGATAGGCACAGATACGCAGTATTTT
CDR3: CASSDKASGIGTDTQYF
size: NA
J: TRBJ2-3
D: TRBD2
V: TRBV19

DNA: TGTGCCAGCACCTCCGCAGGTAGCAATCAGCCCCAGCATTTT
CDR3: CASTSAGSNQPQHF
size: few
J: TRBJ1-5
D: NA
V: TRBV7-9

DNA: TGTGCCAGCAGCCCCGACAGGTTCTACGAGCAGTACTTC
CDR3: CASSPDRFYEQYF
size: once
J: TRBJ2-7
D: NA
V: TRBV21-1

DNA: TGTGCCAGTAGTATAGATCTGGCTAGCGGAAATTACAATGAGCAGTTCTTC
CDR3: CASSIDLASGNYNEQFF
size: NA
J: TRBJ2-1
D: TRBD2
V: TRBV19

DNA: TGCGCCAGCAGCCCGGGAATCGGCGATGAGCAGTTCTTC
CDR3: CASSPGIGDEQFF
size: NA
J: TRBJ2-1
D: NA
V: TRBV5-1

DNA: TGTGCCAGCAGCCAAGGGAACAGGATGGGGGACACTGAAGCTTTCTTT
CDR3: CASSQGNRMGDTEAFF
size: NA
J: TRBJ1-1
D: NA
V: TRBV3-1/TRBV3-2

DNA: TGTGCCAGCAGTTTAATAGGGGGACTAGCGGGAGATACGCAGTATTTT
CDR3: CASSLIGGLAGDTQYF
size: NA
J: TRBJ2-3
D: TRBD2
V: TRBV27

DNA: TGTGCCAGCAGTTACTCAACAGGGTCTAATTACGAGCAGTACTTC
CDR3: CASSYSTGSNYEQYF
size: NA
J: TRBJ2-7
D: NA
V: TRBV6-5

DNA: TGTGCCAGCAGTTACTCGGAGGGGAACTATGGCTACACCTTC
CDR3: CASSYSEGNYGYTF
size: NA
J: TRBJ1-2
D: NA
V: TRBV6-5

DNA: TGTGCCAGCAGTTACAGGGATCTCTACGAGCAGTACTTC
CDR3: CASSYRDLYEQYF
size: NA
J: TRBJ2-7
D: NA
V: TRBV6-5

DNA: TGTGCCAGCAGCCAAATCGGGAGAGGTGAGGGTACAGATACGCAGTATTTT
CDR3: CASSQIGRGEGTDTQYF
size: NA
J: TRBJ2-3
D: NA
V: TRBV4-2

DNA: TGCGCCAGCAGCCAATATGACAGGACAACCGCGATATCAAATGAAAAACTGTTTTTT
CDR3: CASSQYDRTTAISNEKLFF
size: NA
J: TRBJ1-4
D: NA
V: TRBV4-1

DNA: TGTGCCAGTAGCGTGACGGGCGCGAACACCGGGGAGCTGTTTTTT
CDR3: CASSVTGANTGELFF
size: NA
J: TRBJ2-2
D: NA
V: TRBV19

DNA: TGTGCCAGCCGACGGGACCCCATCGATAATTCACCCCTCCACTTT
CDR3: CASRRDPIDNSPLHF
size: NA
J: TRBJ1-6
D: NA
V: TRBV6-5

DNA: TGTGCCAGCAGTACACCTAGGGGACAGTACACTGAAGCTTTCTTT
CDR3: CASSTPRGQYTEAFF
size: NA
J: TRBJ1-1
D: TRBD1
V: TRBV6-5

DNA: TGTGCCAGCAGTTTACAGGGCGTGAACACCGGGGAGCTGTTTTTT
CDR3: CASSLQGVNTGELFF
size: NA
J: TRBJ2-2
D: NA
V: TRBV27

DNA: TGTGCCAGCAGCGCACCCGGGCTAGCGGACACCTACGAGCAGTACTTC
CDR3: CASSAPGLADTYEQYF
size: NA
J: TRBJ2-7
D: TRBD2
V: TRBV5-4

DNA: TGTGCCAGCAGCTTGAGCGGACAGGGGGTTGAAGGCTACACCTTC
CDR3: CASSLSGQGVEGYTF
size: NA
J: TRBJ1-2
D: TRBD1
V: TRBV7-9

DNA: TGTGCCAGCTCACCGGACAGGGTAGGTGAAGCTTTCTTT
CDR3: CASSPDRVGEAFF
size: NA
J: TRBJ1-1
D: TRBD1
V: TRBV18

DNA: TGTGCCACCAGCAGAGATCTGGCGGGAGGGAATCAGAATGAGCAGTTCTTC
CDR3: CATSRDLAGGNQNEQFF
size: NA
J: TRBJ2-1
D: TRBD2
V: TRBV15

DNA: TGTGCCAGCAGTGAGAGAGGGACTAGCGGGACGGTGGTATACAATGAGCAGTTCTTC
CDR3: CASSERGTSGTVVYNEQFF
size: NA
J: TRBJ2-1
D: TRBD2
V: TRBV6-1

DNA: TGTGCCAGCAGTTTAAACATAGGGGACTCCTACAATGAGCAGTTCTTC
CDR3: CASSLNIGDSYNEQFF
size: NA
J: TRBJ2-1
D: NA
V: TRBV27

DNA: TGTGCCAGCAGCACAGGGCTATTCTACGAGCAGTACTTC
CDR3: CASSTGLFYEQYF
size: NA
J: TRBJ2-7
D: NA
V: TRBV12-3/TRBV12-4

DNA: TGTGCCAGCAGCAGAGACAGCAGGCACACAGATACGCAGTATTTT
CDR3: CASSRDSRHTDTQYF
size: NA
J: TRBJ2-3
D: NA
V: TRBV6-5